Sequencing of this T cell receptor (beta chain) was carried out in a study of high-grade serous ovarian cancer treatment subgroups. The tumor samples were collected prior to definitive surgery or chemotherapy. The assay was immunoSEQ multiplex PCR, and TCRdb's table has in-frame clones only and misses some. The repertoire holds about 16,000 clones, with approximately 73% as singletons. Germline CDR1 and CDR2: SGHTA and FQGNSA. The CDR3 length is 15 residues. Trimming removed 4 bases at V and 3 bases at J, with 14 bases between. This clonotype originated in a human donor with high-grade serous ovarian cancer. The rearrangement links TRBV7-2 to TRBJ2-3, with D possibly TRBD2 on 7 matching bases. The sample consisted of tumor tissue. CDR3 in DNA: TGTGCCAGCAGCTCCGGGGGGCCCGGTACAGATACGCAGTATTTT. As protein: CASSSGGPGTDTQYF.